This is a list of T cell receptor beta chains from one sample in a study of T cell repertoires in cytomegalovirus infection. TCRdb analysed the reads with MiXCR anew, one entry per CDR3 protein. Of 250,000 to 350,000 distinct CDR3 sequences in the sample, around 25% were seen once. Sequenced input: PBMCs. Receptors originate from a human donor in good health (CMV status not recorded). Some clones in this sample may be carry-over from other donors' samples. Both conserved end residues are part of each CDR3. D genes are given only for firm matches. For some rows the clone size is stated as once, few or many, or as a class when expanded; others skip it.

TRBJ1-6	16	.	.	TRBV28	TGTGCCAGCAGTCCCATTCCCAGGCGTGGGAATTCACCCCTCCACTTT	CASSPIPRRGNSPLHF
TRBJ2-5	19	.	.	TRBV5-1	TGCGCCAGCAGCTTGGCTAGAGGCCTCGCGGGGGCACGAAAAGAGACCCAGTACTTC	CASSLARGLAGARKETQYF
TRBJ2-7	15	few	.	TRBV19	TGTGCCAGTAGTAGGGCGGTCGGAACCTCCTACGAGCAGTACTTC	CASSRAVGTSYEQYF
TRBJ1-2	15	.	.	TRBV7-2	TGTGCCAGCAGCTCTGGGGCACCGATGAGCTATGGCTACACCTTC	CASSSGAPMSYGYTF
TRBJ1-2	14	few	.	TRBV7-2	TGTGCCAGCAGCTTATTCCGGGACGCCGAGGGCTACACCTTC	CASSLFRDAEGYTF
TRBJ2-1	15	.	.	TRBV19	TGTGCCAGTAGTATACCCGCCATGATGGACAATGAGCAGTTCTTC	CASSIPAMMDNEQFF
TRBJ2-1	15	many	.	TRBV7-2	TGTGCCAGCAGCCCCCAGGGAGTTGTGGGCAATGAGCAGTTCTTC	CASSPQGVVGNEQFF
TRBJ2-1	15	many	TRBD2	TRBV7-2	TGTGCCAGCAGCGATAGCGGGGGGGCTTGGAATGAGCAGTTCTTC	CASSDSGGAWNEQFF
TRBJ1-4	12	.	.	TRBV18	TGTGCCAGCTCTTCCCCCGGGGAAAAACTGTTTTTT	CASSSPGEKLFF
TRBJ2-3	16	few	.	TRBV24-1	TGTGCCACCAGTGATTTCGGCGACCCTCACACAGATACGCAGTATTTT	CATSDFGDPHTDTQYF
TRBJ2-7	14	few	.	TRBV6-1	TGTGCCAGCAGTCCGACTAACCTCCCCTACGAGCAGTACTTC	CASSPTNLPYEQYF
TRBJ1-1	15	.	TRBD1	TRBV5-1	TGCGCCAGCAGCTTGGTGGGACAGGTGAACACTGAAGCTTTCTTT	CASSLVGQVNTEAFF
TRBJ2-4	12	many	.	TRBV7-2	TGTGCCAGCAGTGAACTAGGAAACATTCAGTACTTC	CASSELGNIQYF
TRBJ2-5	13	.	TRBD1	TRBV20-1	TGCAGTGCCGACGGGACAGGTCCGGAGACCCAGTACTTC	CSADGTGPETQYF
TRBJ1-2	11	many	TRBD1	TRBV10-3	TGTGCCATCAGTGAACAGGGGAACTACACCTTC	CAISEQGNYTF
TRBJ2-6	15	many	.	TRBV7-3	TGTGCCAGCAGCCACTGGACGCGAGGGGCCAACGTCCTGACTTTC	CASSHWTRGANVLTF
TRBJ2-6	18	.	TRBD1	TRBV24-1	TGTGCCACCAGTGACCCGGGACAGGGTGAATATGGGGCCAACGTCCTGACTTTC	CATSDPGQGEYGANVLTF
TRBJ1-5	11	.	.	TRBV28	TGTGCCAGCAGCGGGGTCCAGCCCCAGCATTTT	CASSGVQPQHF
TRBJ2-1	16	.	.	TRBV27	TGTGCCAGCAGCGTAGGGTGGCTACCTGAACCCAATGAGCAGTTCTTC	CASSVGWLPEPNEQFF